A selection of T cell receptor beta chains follows, all from one sample in a study of blood T cell repertoires in COVID-19. Here immunoSEQ multiplex PCR was the method, and the copy in TCRdb shows in-frame clones only, minus some. The sample gives 170,000 or so clones, around 83% of which show up once; 5% to 7.5% is in the top ten. Source material: PBMCs or T cells enriched from blood (not recorded which). The receptor source for this set is a man in his forties who had recovered from COVID-19. The CDR3 runs from the conserved cysteine through the conserved F or W. Fields, in order: D gene, J gene, clone size, V gene, CDR3 DNA, CDR3 protein. A D gene is named only where the DNA matches it firmly. Only part of the rows carry a size: once, few, many, or a class if the clone is expanded.

>TRBD1|TRBJ1-1|-|TRBV27
TGTGCCAGCAGTTTCCGCAGGGGGCTAGCTGAAGCTTTCTTT
CASSFRRGLAEAFF
>TRBD2|TRBJ2-1|-|TRBV11-2
TGTGCCAGCAGCCCCCATAGCGGGATGATCGATTACAATGAGCAGTTCTTC
CASSPHSGMIDYNEQFF
>TRBD1|TRBJ1-2|-|TRBV11-2
TGTGCCAGCAGAAAACCGGGACAGGGAACTAACTATGGCTACACCTTC
CASRKPGQGTNYGYTF
>-|TRBJ2-6|-|TRBV19
TGTGCCAGTAGTATTGACTTCGACTCTGGGGCCAACGTCCTGACTTTC
CASSIDFDSGANVLTF
>-|TRBJ2-5|-|TRBV12-1
TGTGCCAGCAGCTTCAGACAGCCCCAAGAGACCCAGTACTTC
CASSFRQPQETQYF
>-|TRBJ1-5|-|TRBV24-1
TGTGCCACCAGTGATAGGGTGAGGGATCAGCCCCAGCATTTT
CATSDRVRDQPQHF
>TRBD1|TRBJ1-5|-|TRBV6-1
TGTGCCAGCAGTGGCCCTGGGACAGGGGGAGGTAAGCCCCAGCATTTT
CASSGPGTGGGKPQHF
>TRBD2|TRBJ2-7|-|TRBV28
TGTGCCAGCATACACTCTAGCGGGGGGGCCTACGAGCAGTACTTC
CASIHSSGGAYEQYF
>-|TRBJ2-2|-|TRBV7-2
TGTGCCAGCAGCTTGGGGGGAACCGGGGAGCTGTTTTTT
CASSLGGTGELFF
>-|TRBJ1-2|-|TRBV12-5
TGTGCTAGTGCCCCTCTATTAGGGGGGGCGAGCGGCTACACCTTC
CASAPLLGGASGYTF
>-|TRBJ1-1|few|TRBV3-1/TRBV3-2
TGTGCCAGCAGCCAAGCTTATGGTGCAGGGATGAAAACTGAAGCTTTCTTT
CASSQAYGAGMKTEAFF
>TRBD1|TRBJ1-2|-|TRBV11-3
TGTGCCTCCTCGACAGGGACCTTCGGGGGCTACACCTTC
CASSTGTFGGYTF
>TRBD1|TRBJ1-2|-|TRBV5-4
TGTGCCAGCATCCAGGGGGGTAACTATGGCTACACCTTC
CASIQGGNYGYTF
>-|TRBJ1-5|few|TRBV6-1
TGTGCCAGCAGTGAAGAGGCAGGTAGCAATCAGCCCCAGCATTTT
CASSEEAGSNQPQHF
>TRBD1|TRBJ1-5|-|TRBV7-8
TGTGCCAGCAGCTTTGAGAGACGGGACAGGGGGCCTGATCAGCCCCAGCATTTT
CASSFERRDRGPDQPQHF
>-|TRBJ1-1|-|TRBV10-3
TGTGCCATCAGTGGAGTTGGGCAGTTGAACACTGAAGCTTTCTTT
CAISGVGQLNTEAFF
>-|TRBJ1-2|-|TRBV5-1
TGCGCCAGCAGCTTGGGATTAGTTAACTATGGCTACACCTTC
CASSLGLVNYGYTF
>-|TRBJ2-2|-|TRBV19
TGTGCCAGTACCCGGGGGTACACCGGGGAGCTGTTTTTT
CASTRGYTGELFF
>TRBD2|TRBJ2-1|-|TRBV9
TGTGCCAGCAGCCCCGGACTAGCGGGGGACAATGAGCAGTTCTTC
CASSPGLAGDNEQFF
>-|TRBJ1-2|-|TRBV28
TGTGCCAGCCGTCTTAGAGGGATGGCCTATGGCTACACCTTC
CASRLRGMAYGYTF
>TRBD1|TRBJ1-1|-|TRBV19
TGTGCCAGCTACAGGGGGCCGGTGAACACTGAAGCTTTCTTT
CASYRGPVNTEAFF
>TRBD1|TRBJ2-7|-|TRBV3-1/TRBV3-2
TGTGCCAGCAGCCCCGACAGGGTGGGTCACGAGCAGTACTTC
CASSPDRVGHEQYF